A selection of T cell receptor beta chains follows, all from one sample in a study of Ad26.COV2.S vaccination and SARS-CoV-2 variants. Here immunoSEQ multiplex PCR was the method, and the copy in TCRdb shows in-frame clones only, minus some. The top ten clones hold about 5% of a sample with fewer than 150,000 clones, 75% to 90% of them seen once. This material consisted of peripheral blood, taken after recovery from COVID-19. All receptors derive from a human donor who had recovered from COVID-19. The conserved cysteine and the conserved F or W are not part of the CDR3 here. D genes are given only for firm matches.

d_gene	v_gene	j_gene	CDR3aa
NA	TRBV12-3/TRBV12-4	TRBJ2-7	ASSPGYSYEQY
NA	TRBV5-6	TRBJ2-1	ASSLGLGIYNEQF
TRBD1	TRBV6-2/TRBV6-3	TRBJ1-1	ASSYSRGRNTEAF
NA	TRBV3-1/TRBV3-2	TRBJ1-1	ASSQAPTGNTEAF
NA	TRBV5-5	TRBJ2-1	ASSSRGNGYNEQF
TRBD2	TRBV5-1	TRBJ2-5	ASSSSGGTQETQY
NA	TRBV6-5	TRBJ1-2	ASSKRQSSYGYT
NA	TRBV18	TRBJ2-3	ASSPRARSTDTQY
NA	TRBV19	TRBJ2-2	ASSGWSQARTGELF
NA	TRBV28	TRBJ2-7	ASSPPPLYEQY
TRBD1	TRBV28	TRBJ1-2	ASSSPRGSYGYT
TRBD1	TRBV5-1	TRBJ2-3	ASSFGQGPDTQY
TRBD2	TRBV19	TRBJ2-1	ASRRLAGDPSPYNEQF
TRBD1	TRBV27	TRBJ2-3	ASSQDRGTDTQY
NA	TRBV19	TRBJ1-2	ASSRGGYGYT
NA	TRBV27	TRBJ1-2	ASRTAEYGYT
TRBD1	TRBV7-2	TRBJ1-2	ASSFATDRVNYGYT
NA	TRBV5-1	TRBJ2-5	ASSLDAGETQY
TRBD1	TRBV18	TRBJ1-5	ASSPGQGSQPQH
NA	TRBV7-2	TRBJ1-1	ASSLTRGATEAF
TRBD2	TRBV5-1	TRBJ2-2	ASSFGGLAGSLRRTGELF
NA	TRBV6-5	TRBJ1-2	ASSMGPNYGYT
TRBD1	TRBV2	TRBJ2-1	ASSARGLVGNEQF
TRBD2	TRBV14	TRBJ2-2	ASSHPGLAGGTGELF
NA	TRBV30	TRBJ2-6	ALDRGPLHSGANVLT
TRBD1	TRBV13	TRBJ1-3	ASSLGRGPIVSGNTIY
TRBD1	TRBV6-5	TRBJ2-3	ATMDRGNTQY
NA	TRBV19	TRBJ1-1	ASTAGNTEAF
TRBD1	TRBV7-2	TRBJ1-2	ASSSYRGGGYT
NA	TRBV2	TRBJ2-7	ASTPVQSYEQY
NA	TRBV30	TRBJ2-3	AWSVFGAGKTTDTQY
NA	TRBV6-6	TRBJ2-7	ASSYSIYRLHEQY
NA	TRBV6-5	TRBJ1-1	ASSPLWVGAEAF
TRBD2	TRBV12-5	TRBJ2-3	ASASGVTDTQY
NA	TRBV30	TRBJ2-4	AWSAPGHHG
NA	TRBV7-9	TRBJ2-1	ASLRRQYNEQF
NA	TRBV6-2/TRBV6-3	TRBJ2-6	ASSARQLTGANVLT
TRBD1	TRBV5-4	TRBJ2-1	ASSPNPFRDRIYNEQF
NA	TRBV27	TRBJ1-2	ASSLNSFYGYT
NA	TRBV6-1	TRBJ1-2	ASSEGRRSNYGYT